The 16 T cell receptor beta chains given below trace back to one sample, sequenced in a study of blood T cell dynamics during melanoma immunotherapy (dated by TCRdb to 2020 to 2022). To prepare the library, the immunoSEQ multiplex PCR assay was applied. TCRdb limited this immuneACCESS table to in-frame rearrangements with V and J called. A share of clones is missing; checked studies link under half to unresolved V genes, and the rest is unexplained. Counted in this sample were 7,900 or so clones; more than 75% of them appeared once. About 2.5% of the sample comes from the top ten. Read against the paper, the sample's time point label means: week 3, after first cycle of checkpoint inhibitor. Sequencing used blood, obtained from a patient treated with checkpoint blockade. These receptors came from a human donor with melanoma.

The V and J genes are TRBV27 and TRBJ1-6, with 9 bases that match TRBD1. CDR3 length equals 18 residues. V was pared by 1 base and J by 4 bases, with 8 bases of the junction left unmatched. Germline loops: CDR1 MNHEY, CDR2 SMNVEV (reference sequence). Here the CDR3 DNA reads TGTGCCAGCAGTTTATTGGTCCCGGGACAGGGTTATAATTCACCCCTCCACTTT. Its translation is CASSLLVPGQGYNSPLHF.

The chain carries TRBV27 and TRBJ2-7, with D perhaps matching TRBD1 (6 bases). In germline, CDR1 is MNHEY, CDR2 SMNVEV (reference sequence). V shed 3 bases and J shed 7 bases, with 10 bases lying between them. The CDR3 sequence is 12 residues long. The CDR3 loop is CASSLIGGEQYF. The CDR3 coding sequence is TGTGCCAGCAGTTTGATAGGGGGAGAGCAGTACTTC.

In its sample, this clone was seen a few times. The chain combines TRBV6-1 with TRBJ1-2; D unclear. Germline V gene data show CDR1 as MNHNS and CDR2 as SASEGT. This CDR3 is built from 15 residues. V was shortened by 4 bases and J by 3 bases, with 15 bases between the two germline ends. CDR3 in DNA: TGTGCCAGCAGTGTCGACCCCGCGGGAGACTATGGCTACACCTTC. Residues: CASSVDPAGDYGYTF.

The chain has TRBV7-6 and TRBJ2-7; a possible D gene is TRBD2 (6 bases). CDR3 size: 16 residues. Germline CDR1 reads SGHVS; CDR2 reads FNYEAQ. Trimming removed 4 bases from V and 0 bases from J, with 16 bases in between. The CDR3 bases are TGTGCCAGCAGCTCCCCCCAGGGCGGGACCTCCTACGAGCAGTACTTC. Translating gives CASSSPQGGTSYEQYF.

The CDR3 DNA reads TGTGCCAGCAGTAGACAGGTTAACACCGGGGAGCTGTTTTTT. Translating gives CASSRQVNTGELFF. The chain uses TRBV2 and TRBJ2-2, with D maybe TRBD1 (6 bases). This CDR3 has 14 residues. V lost 5 bases, J lost 2 bases, and 9 bases lay in between. Germline values: CDR1 SNHLY, CDR2 FYNNEI.

This sequence joins TRBV6-5 and TRBJ1-1, with a tentative D call TRBD1 (6 bases). V was cut by 5 bases and J by 3 bases, with 16 bases left in between. This CDR3 spans 15 amino acids. Germline lookup yields CDR1 MNHEY and CDR2 SVGAGI. The CDR3 spells CASSNQGIGHTEAFF. CDR3 bases: TGTGCCAGCAGTAATCAGGGGATAGGGCACACTGAAGCTTTCTTT.

This clone appeared once. This chain joins TRBV28 and TRBJ2-7, with TRBD2 identical over 8 bases. The germline V gene has CDR1 MDHEN and CDR2 SYDVKM. The CDR3 sequence is 13 residues long. The V and J ends lost 5 bases and 6 bases, in that order; junction bases with no gene match: 6. CDR3 protein: CASSPGGTIEQYF. In DNA, the CDR3 is TGTGCCAGCAGTCCGGGGGGGACGATCGAGCAGTACTTC.

The chain is built from TRBV4-2 and TRBJ2-7; D unclear. Germline loops: CDR1 LGHNA, CDR2 YNFKEQ. Trimming left V 1 base short and J 2 bases short, with 15 bases between. The CDR3 has 16 amino acids. CDR3 nucleotides: TGTGCCAGCAGCCAAGGGTTTACTACTGGACCCTACGAGCAGTACTTC. This translates into CASSQGFTTGPYEQYF.

The chain is built from TRBV7-2 and TRBJ1-5; no firm D call. V was trimmed by 5 bases and J by 2 bases, leaving 16 bases between them. Per the germline V gene, CDR1 is SGHTA and CDR2 is FQGNSA. The CDR3 loop spans 16 amino acids. The CDR3 coding sequence is TGTGCCAGCAGCCCCGGGCCCTCGACGCGCAATCAGCCCCAGCATTTT. Protein sequence: CASSPGPSTRNQPQHF. The variable domain in full, completed from reference TRBV7-2 and TRBJ1-5, reads GAGVSQSPSNKVTEKGKDVELRCDPISGHTALYWYRQSLGQGLEFLIYFQGNSAPDKSGLPSDRFSAERTGGSVSTLTIQRTQQEDSAVYLCASSPGPSTRNQPQHFGDGTRLSIL.

The rearrangement links TRBV4-1 to TRBJ1-1; 7 nucleotides match TRBD1. J lost 3 bases, V lost 1 base, and 5 bases had no gene match. CDR1 is MGHRA and CDR2 is YSYEKL in the germline V gene. The CDR3 runs to 15 residues. The chain's CDR3 is CASSQAEGADTEAFF. DNA of the CDR3: TGCGCCAGCAGCCAAGCTGAGGGGGCGGACACTGAAGCTTTCTTT.

V usage is TRBV9 and J usage is TRBJ1-1, with a tentative D call TRBD1 (6 bases). Germline V gene sequence: CDR1 SGDLS, CDR2 YYNGEE. The V end lost 4 bases, the J end lost 5 bases, and 15 bases lay between the germline ends. The CDR3 covers 14 residues. The DNA for the CDR3 is TGTGCCAGCAGCACAGCCCAGGGGAATACTGAAGCTTTCTTT. Its translation: CASSTAQGNTEAFF.

The J gene is TRBJ1-5, the V gene TRBV7-2; D gene unclear. The CDR3 runs 14 residues. Trimming took off 1 base at V and 0 bases at J, with 4 bases between the two ends. Looked up from germline, CDR1 is SGHTA and CDR2 is FQGNSA. The CDR3 reads CASSLGNSNQPQHF. The DNA of the CDR3 is TGTGCCAGCAGCTTAGGAAATAGCAATCAGCCCCAGCATTTT.

This rearrangement joins TRBV4-1 to TRBJ1-1; 9 nucleotides agree with TRBD1. The CDR3 is made up of 16 amino acids. Germline lookup yields CDR1 MGHRA and CDR2 YSYEKL. Losses at the gene ends were 4 bases for V and 3 bases for J; bases not matched to a gene: 9. CDR3 sequence (DNA): TGCGCCAGCAGCCCTCCGGACAGGGGCCTTTACACTGAAGCTTTCTTT. Translated: CASSPPDRGLYTEAFF.

This clone was counted a single time. The chain recombines TRBV30 with TRBJ1-1; D is possibly TRBD1 (6 bases). The CDR3 spans 13 residues. CDR1 and CDR2 from the germline V gene are GTSNPN and SVGIG (reference sequence). Deletions cut 2 bases from V and 1 base from J, with 8 bases between. The CDR3 reads CAWSHRANTEAFF. The DNA of the CDR3 is TGTGCCTGGAGTCACAGGGCGAACACTGAAGCTTTCTTT.

V gene TRBV19 combines with J gene TRBJ2-7; 7 bases line up with TRBD1. CDR1 is LNHDA, CDR2 SQIVND, per germline (reference sequence). J gave up 4 bases and V 3 bases, and 6 bases lay outside the gene matches. The CDR3 totals 14 residues. For the CDR3, the DNA is TGTGCCAGTAGTATTAGACAGGGATATTACGAGCAGTACTTC. The encoded protein is CASSIRQGYYEQYF. Combining the CDR3 with reference TRBV19 and TRBJ2-7 gives the whole variable domain DGGITQSPKYLFRKEGQNVTLSCEQNLNHDAMYWYRQDPGQGLRLIYYSQIVNDFQKGDIAEGYSVSREKKESFPLTVTSAQKNPTAFYLCASSIRQGYYEQYFGPGTRLTVT.

This chain uses TRBV28 with TRBJ1-5; 9 bases align to TRBD1. Germline V gene lookup returns CDR1 MDHEN and CDR2 SYDVKM. Trimming removed 7 bases from V and 0 bases from J; junction bases left unmatched: 19. This CDR3 contains 20 residues. This CDR3 is CASTGITRTGVPYSNQPQHF. DNA of the CDR3: TGTGCCAGCACCGGAATTACGAGGACAGGGGTCCCTTATAGCAATCAGCCCCAGCATTTT. The full variable domain, its missing parts supplied by reference TRBV28 and TRBJ1-5, is DVKVTQSSRYLVKRTGEKVFLECVQDMDHENMFWYRQDPGLGLRLIYFSYDVKMKEKGDIPEGYSVSREKKERFSLILESASTNQTSMYLCASTGITRTGVPYSNQPQHFGDGTRLSIL.